A selection of T cell receptor beta chains follows, all from one sample in a study of T cells in localized non-small cell lung cancer. Assay: immunoSEQ multiplex PCR; the TCRdb copy retains only in-frame clones and omits some. The sample has around 29,000 clones, more than 75% seen once. Material: peripheral blood, obtained before any cancer treatment. The source of these receptors is a male donor older than 55 with stage II squamous cell lung carcinoma. CDR3s include the opening cysteine and the closing phenylalanine or tryptophan. Each record gives: V gene, clone size, J gene, D gene, CDR3 protein, CDR3 DNA. The D gene is left open where the match is weak. Only some rows state a clone size, as once, few, many or a class for expanded clones.

TRBV9,.,TRBJ1-1,.,CASRGPNGDTEAFF,TGTGCCAGCAGGGGGCCCAATGGGGACACTGAAGCTTTCTTT
TRBV28,.,TRBJ1-1,TRBD1,CASRDGQGSTEAFF,TGTGCCAGCAGGGACGGACAGGGATCCACTGAAGCTTTCTTT
TRBV23-1,.,TRBJ1-2,TRBD1,CASSHPQGAYTF,TGCGCCAGCAGTCACCCCCAGGGGGCCTACACCTTC
TRBV18,.,TRBJ2-5,TRBD1,CASSPRTGTEETQYF,TGTGCCAGCTCACCCAGGACAGGGACCGAAGAGACCCAGTACTTC
TRBV25-1,.,TRBJ1-1,.,CASSGAGARNTEAFF,TGTGCCAGCAGTGGGGCGGGGGCGAGGAACACTGAAGCTTTCTTT
TRBV15,.,TRBJ2-7,.,CATSGGLGEQYF,TGTGCCACCAGCGGGGGTCTGGGGGAGCAGTACTTC
TRBV5-6,.,TRBJ1-2,TRBD1,CASSPTTGENFYGYTF,TGTGCCAGCAGCCCGACGACAGGGGAGAATTTCTATGGCTACACCTTC
TRBV4-1,.,TRBJ2-7,TRBD1,CASSQLTGTNEQYF,TGCGCCAGCAGCCAATTGACAGGGACGAACGAGCAGTACTTC
TRBV6-4,few,TRBJ1-2,TRBD1,CASSPQGDYGYTF,TGTGCCAGCAGCCCGCAGGGGGACTATGGCTACACCTTC
TRBV10-2,.,TRBJ2-1,TRBD2,CASSEWGLAGDEQFF,TGCGCCAGCAGTGAGTGGGGACTAGCTGGGGATGAGCAGTTCTTC
TRBV5-8,.,TRBJ1-4,.,CASRKTNEKLFF,TGTGCCAGCAGGAAGACTAATGAAAAACTGTTTTTT
TRBV19,.,TRBJ1-6,.,CASHDGSNSPLHF,TGTGCCAGTCACGACGGGTCTAATTCACCCCTCCACTTT
TRBV11-2,.,TRBJ1-2,.,CASSQHRDGGNLYGYTF,TGTGCCAGCAGCCAGCACCGGGACGGCGGTAACCTCTATGGCTACACCTTC
TRBV6-1,.,TRBJ2-3,.,CASSEDRLASTDTQYF,TGTGCCAGCAGTGAAGATCGGCTAGCGAGCACAGATACGCAGTATTTT
TRBV19,.,TRBJ2-3,TRBD2,CASSIDPGGITDTQYF,TGTGCCAGTAGTATCGACCCGGGGGGGATCACAGATACGCAGTATTTT
TRBV27,.,TRBJ2-1,TRBD1,CASSTGTGSYNEQFF,TGTGCCAGCAGTACCGGGACAGGCTCCTACAATGAGCAGTTCTTC
TRBV7-9,.,TRBJ2-3,TRBD2,CASSPGLAGGSTDTQYF,TGTGCCAGCAGCCCCGGACTAGCGGGAGGGAGCACAGATACGCAGTATTTT
TRBV7-9,.,TRBJ2-7,TRBD1,CASSPKTGSSYEQYF,TGTGCCAGCAGTCCCAAGACAGGGAGCTCCTACGAGCAGTACTTC
TRBV5-1,.,TRBJ2-1,.,CASSLGGGLPEQFF,TGCGCCAGCAGCTTGGGTGGGGGGCTGCCTGAGCAGTTCTTC
TRBV11-3,.,TRBJ2-5,TRBD2,CASSWGLAGAETQYF,TGTGCCAGCAGCTGGGGACTAGCGGGGGCGGAGACCCAGTACTTC
TRBV19,.,TRBJ1-1,.,CASSDSWTEAFF,TGTGCCAGTTCGGACAGCTGGACTGAAGCTTTCTTT
TRBV15,.,TRBJ2-4,.,CATSRDRVAKNIQYF,TGTGCCACCAGCAGAGATAGGGTAGCCAAAAACATTCAGTACTTC
TRBV6-6,.,TRBJ2-5,TRBD1,CASSYLRGNIKTQYF,TGTGCCAGCAGTTACCTCAGGGGGAACATCAAGACCCAGTACTTC
TRBV9,.,TRBJ1-2,TRBD1,CASSPMDRVNYGYTF,TGTGCCAGCAGCCCGATGGACAGGGTGAACTATGGCTACACCTTC
TRBV5-1,.,TRBJ2-2,TRBD2,CASSRGLAGLSTGELFF,TGCGCCAGCAGCCGGGGACTAGCGGGACTCAGCACCGGGGAGCTGTTTTTT